The clone carrying this T cell receptor beta chain was recorded a few times. Its cognate antigen is unknown. Each CDR3 protein gets one entry after TCRdb re-called the reads with MiXCR. The sample yields about 85,000 distinct CDR3 sequences, under 55% seen once. There are 12 residues in the CDR3. The germline gives CDR1 SGHVS, CDR2 FQNEAQ. V lost 5 bases to trimming and J lost 5 bases, with 9 bases between them. This record comes from a study of T cell repertoires in cytomegalovirus infection. Study-wide findings and caveats: CMV-specific HLA-C-restricted TCR beta clonotypes dominated the ex vivo response.

The chain has TRBV7-8 and TRBJ2-5; D call uncertain. The clonotype was recovered from a human donor in good health (CMV status not recorded). Some clones in this sample may be carry-over from other donors' samples. The sample here was CD8+ T cells from cultured PBMCs, taken from culture after CMV antigen stimulation. This chain's CDR3 is CASSPGSETQYF. CDR3 coding DNA: TGTGCCAGCAGCCCCGGGTCGGAGACCCAGTACTTC.